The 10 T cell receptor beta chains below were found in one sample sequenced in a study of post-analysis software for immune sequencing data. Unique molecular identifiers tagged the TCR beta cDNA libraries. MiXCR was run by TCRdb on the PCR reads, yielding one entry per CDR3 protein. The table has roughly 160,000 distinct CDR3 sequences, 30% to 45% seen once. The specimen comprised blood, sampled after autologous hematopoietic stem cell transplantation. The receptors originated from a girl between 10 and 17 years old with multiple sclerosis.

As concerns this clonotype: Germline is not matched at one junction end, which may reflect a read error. As DNA, the CDR3 is TGTGCCGCCAGCAGAGATATCGGGGAGCTGTTTTTT. It specifies CAASRDIGELFF. The rearrangement uses TRBV15 and TRBJ2-2; D ambiguous. The CDR3 sequence is 12 residues long. CDR1 and CDR2 from the germline V gene are LNHNV and YYDKDF (reference sequence).

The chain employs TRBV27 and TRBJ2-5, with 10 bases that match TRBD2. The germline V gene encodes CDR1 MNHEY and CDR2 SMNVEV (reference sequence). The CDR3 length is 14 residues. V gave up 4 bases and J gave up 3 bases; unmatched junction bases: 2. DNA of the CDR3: TGTGCCAGCAGTTGGACTAGCGGCAAAGAGACCCAGTACTTC. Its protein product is CASSWTSGKETQYF.

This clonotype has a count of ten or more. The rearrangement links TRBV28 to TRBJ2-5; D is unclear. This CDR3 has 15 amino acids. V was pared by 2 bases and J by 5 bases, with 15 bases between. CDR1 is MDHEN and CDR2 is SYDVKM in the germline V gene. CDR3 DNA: TGTGCCAGCAGTTTAGAGTACCTTCCTGGGGAGACCCAGTACTTC. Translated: CASSLEYLPGETQYF.

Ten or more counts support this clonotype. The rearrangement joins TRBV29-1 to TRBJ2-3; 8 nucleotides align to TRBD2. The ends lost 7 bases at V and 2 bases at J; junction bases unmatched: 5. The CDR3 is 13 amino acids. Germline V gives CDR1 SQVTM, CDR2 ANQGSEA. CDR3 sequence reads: CSEKAGATDTQYF. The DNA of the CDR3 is TGCAGCGAAAAAGCGGGAGCCACAGATACGCAGTATTTT.

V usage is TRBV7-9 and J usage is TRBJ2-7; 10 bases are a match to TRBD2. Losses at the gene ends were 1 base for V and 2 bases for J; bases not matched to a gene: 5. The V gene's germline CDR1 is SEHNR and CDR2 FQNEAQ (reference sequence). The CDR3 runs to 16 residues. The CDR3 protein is CASSLVAAGGPYEQYF. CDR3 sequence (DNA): TGTGCCAGCAGCTTAGTGGCAGCGGGAGGGCCCTACGAGCAGTACTTC.

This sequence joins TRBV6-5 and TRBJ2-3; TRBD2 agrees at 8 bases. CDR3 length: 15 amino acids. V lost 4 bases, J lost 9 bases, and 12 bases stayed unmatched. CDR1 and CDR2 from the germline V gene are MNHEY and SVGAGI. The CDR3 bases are TGTGCCAGCAGTTTGGCGGGAGGAGGGGAAGGAACGCAGTATTTT. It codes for CASSLAGGGEGTQYF.

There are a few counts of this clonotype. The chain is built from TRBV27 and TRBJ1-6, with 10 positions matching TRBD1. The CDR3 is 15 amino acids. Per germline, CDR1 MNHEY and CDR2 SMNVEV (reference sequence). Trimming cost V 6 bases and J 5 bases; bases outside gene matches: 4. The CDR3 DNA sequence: TGTGCCAGCAGAAAGGGACAGGGGAATAATTCACCCCTCCACTTT. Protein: CASRKGQGNNSPLHF.

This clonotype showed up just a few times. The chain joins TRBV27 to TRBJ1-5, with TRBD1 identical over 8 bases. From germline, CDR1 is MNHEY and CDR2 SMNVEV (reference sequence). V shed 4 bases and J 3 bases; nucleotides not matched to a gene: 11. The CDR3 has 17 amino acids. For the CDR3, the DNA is TGTGCCAGCAGTTCGTCTCCCACAGGGGGAATCAATCAGCCCCAGCATTTT. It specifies CASSSSPTGGINQPQHF.

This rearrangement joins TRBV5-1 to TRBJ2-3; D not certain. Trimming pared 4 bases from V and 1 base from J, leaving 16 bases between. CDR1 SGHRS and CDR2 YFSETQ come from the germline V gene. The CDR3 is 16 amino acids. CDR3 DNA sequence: TGCGCCAGCAGCGCCTCCCTGGCGTCTGGCACAGATACGCAGTATTTT. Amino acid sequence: CASSASLASGTDTQYF.

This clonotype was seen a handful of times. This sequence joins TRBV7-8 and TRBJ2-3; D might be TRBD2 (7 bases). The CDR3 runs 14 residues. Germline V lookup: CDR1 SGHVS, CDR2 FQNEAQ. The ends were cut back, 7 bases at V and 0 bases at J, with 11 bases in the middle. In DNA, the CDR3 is TGTGCCAGCACCGGGGGGCTTAGCACAGATACGCAGTATTTT. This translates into CASTGGLSTDTQYF.